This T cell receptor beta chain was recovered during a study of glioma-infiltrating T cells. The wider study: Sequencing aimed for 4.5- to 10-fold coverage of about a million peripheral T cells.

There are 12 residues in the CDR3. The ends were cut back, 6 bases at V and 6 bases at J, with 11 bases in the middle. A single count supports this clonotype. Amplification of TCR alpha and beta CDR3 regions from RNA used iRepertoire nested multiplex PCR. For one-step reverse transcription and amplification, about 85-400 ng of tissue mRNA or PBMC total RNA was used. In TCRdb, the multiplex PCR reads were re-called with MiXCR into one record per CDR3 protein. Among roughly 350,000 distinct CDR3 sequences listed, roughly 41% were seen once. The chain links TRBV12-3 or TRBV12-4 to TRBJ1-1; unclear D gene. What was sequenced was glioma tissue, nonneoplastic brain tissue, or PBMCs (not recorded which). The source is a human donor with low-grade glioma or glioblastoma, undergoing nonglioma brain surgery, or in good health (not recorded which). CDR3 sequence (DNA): TGTGCCAGCAGATTTTTTGAGGCTGAAGCTTTCTTT. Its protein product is CASRFFEAEAFF.